The rows below give T cell receptor beta chains drawn from one sample of a study of OX40 agonist ivuxolimab in advanced cancers. Here immunoSEQ multiplex PCR was the method, and the copy in TCRdb shows in-frame clones only, minus some. In the table there are 100,000 or so clones, over 75% of which are singletons. The source was CD4+ or CD8+ T cells sorted from blood, collected in a trial of the OX40 agonist ivuxolimab. These receptor sequences come from an adult with an advanced solid tumor such as melanoma, head and neck, liver or kidney cancer. Both conserved end residues are part of each CDR3. The D gene is left open where the match is weak. Clone size is not always given. Where it is, it says once, few, many or a class for expanded clones.

TGTGCCATCAGTGAGACAGGGGTCACAGATACGCAGTATTTT | CAISETGVTDTQYF | 14 | TRBJ2-3 | TRBV10-3 | . | TRBD1
TGTGCCAGCAGCTCCCTCGGGGGAGGCTATGGCTACACCTTC | CASSSLGGGYGYTF | 14 | TRBJ1-2 | TRBV5-4 | once | .
TGCGCCAGCAGCTTGGTACGGGCTACCGGGGAGCTGTTTTTT | CASSLVRATGELFF | 14 | TRBJ2-2 | TRBV5-1 | . | .
TGCGCCAGCAGCCAAGTGTCCCTAGCGGGGGATGGGGATACGCAGTATTTT | CASSQVSLAGDGDTQYF | 17 | TRBJ2-3 | TRBV4-1 | . | TRBD2
TGTGCCAGCAGCCAAGATCCGGGGGCGCGAGAAAAACTGTTTTTT | CASSQDPGAREKLFF | 15 | TRBJ1-4 | TRBV4-2 | . | .
TGCGCCAGCAGCCGCGGGGGGACAGAGAATTCACCCCTCCACTTT | CASSRGGTENSPLHF | 15 | TRBJ1-6 | TRBV5-1 | . | TRBD1
TGTGCCAGTAGTCCGGCGGGGACTGAAGCTTTCTTT | CASSPAGTEAFF | 12 | TRBJ1-1 | TRBV19 | . | .
TGTGCCAGCAGCCAAGTGGAGACCCAGTACTTC | CASSQVETQYF | 11 | TRBJ2-5 | TRBV7-9 | . | .
TGTGCCAGCAGCTCTAACCGGGACAGGGGGCGACAGTACTTC | CASSSNRDRGRQYF | 14 | TRBJ2-7 | TRBV11-3 | . | TRBD1
TGTGCCAGCAGCTTAGTATTGTGGGGGGCCCAAGAGACCCAGTACTTC | CASSLVLWGAQETQYF | 16 | TRBJ2-5 | TRBV7-2 | . | .
TGTGCCAGCAGTCGAGGGACAGGGGGCTCGGGCTACACCTTC | CASSRGTGGSGYTF | 14 | TRBJ1-2 | TRBV6-5 | . | TRBD1
TGCGCCAGCAGCTTGCGCGGGATTTTTATTGGGGGGGCGAACACCGGGGAGCTGTTTTTT | CASSLRGIFIGGANTGELFF | 20 | TRBJ2-2 | TRBV5-1 | once | TRBD2
TGTGCCAGCAGCTTGCATGGCTACACCTTC | CASSLHGYTF | 10 | TRBJ1-2 | TRBV7-9 | once | .
TGCGCCAGCAGCCCGCCCACGGGTGCAACTAATGAAAAACTGTTTTTT | CASSPPTGATNEKLFF | 16 | TRBJ1-4 | TRBV5-1 | few | .
TGTGCCATCAGTGAGGACAGGGGAAATGAGCAGTTCTTC | CAISEDRGNEQFF | 13 | TRBJ2-1 | TRBV10-3 | . | TRBD1
TGTGCCAGCAGGGAACAGGGGCGTAATAATTCACCCCTCCACTTT | CASREQGRNNSPLHF | 15 | TRBJ1-6 | TRBV5-6 | once | TRBD1
TGTGCCATCAGTGAGTCGGAGGGGTTCTTCGACACCGGGGAGCTGTTTTTT | CAISESEGFFDTGELFF | 17 | TRBJ2-2 | TRBV10-3 | . | .